Listed here are 23 T cell receptor beta chains from one sample, sequenced in a study of blood T cell repertoires in COVID-19. Repertoires were generated with immunoSEQ multiplex PCR, while TCRdb's copy carries only in-frame clones and drops some. The sample includes more than 300,000 clones, 88% of them seen just once. The source material was peripheral blood. These receptors all stem from a woman in her sixties or seventies with COVID-19, enrolled during active disease.

This chain joins TRBV28 and TRBJ1-5; the match to TRBD1 covers 9 bases. This CDR3 spans 15 amino acids. V lost 2 bases, J lost 3 bases, and 2 bases stayed unmatched. Germline loops: CDR1 MDHEN, CDR2 SYDVKM. CDR3 residues: CASSLGQGNNQPQHF. CDR3 sequence (DNA): TGTGCCAGCAGTTTAGGACAGGGGAACAATCAGCCCCAGCATTTT. The full variable domain, with the rest looked up from reference TRBV28 and TRBJ1-5, is DVKVTQSSRYLVKRTGEKVFLECVQDMDHENMFWYRQDPGLGLRLIYFSYDVKMKEKGDIPEGYSVSREKKERFSLILESASTNQTSMYLCASSLGQGNNQPQHFGDGTRLSIL.

This clone has more than one count but fewer than ten. This chain joins TRBV7-8 and TRBJ2-7; D is uncertain. Germline lookup yields CDR1 SGHVS and CDR2 FQNEAQ. This CDR3 is built from 13 residues. Trimming removed 3 bases at V and 1 base at J, with 7 bases between. CDR3 sequence: CASSFGKSYEQYF. The CDR3 bases are TGTGCCAGCAGCTTTGGCAAGTCCTACGAGCAGTACTTC.

This chain links TRBV24-1 with TRBJ1-4; the match to TRBD1 covers 8 bases. The CDR3 contains 15 residues. Germline CDR1 KGHDR, CDR2 SFDVKD. Trimming took 2 bases from V and 8 from J; bases not matched to a gene: 6. The CDR3 region has the DNA TGTGCCACCAGTGATTCCGGGACAGGCGGAGAAAAACTGTTTTTT. It is translated as CATSDSGTGGEKLFF.

With respect to this clone: Other nucleotide sequences from this sample produce the same CDR3. The V call is TRBV28, the J call TRBJ1-5; 7 bases are shared with TRBD1. Trimming cost V 2 bases and J 7 bases; bases outside gene matches: 5. Germline CDR1 and CDR2: MDHEN and SYDVKM. The CDR3 is 14 amino acids. The CDR3: CASSLGQGGQPQHF. In nucleotides, the CDR3 is TGTGCCAGCAGTTTAGGGCAGGGGGGACAGCCCCAGCATTTT.

This chain connects TRBV27 to TRBJ1-1; 7 bases agree with TRBD1. CDR3 size: 15 residues. Per germline, CDR1 MNHEY and CDR2 SMNVEV (reference sequence). The V gene end was trimmed by 5 bases and the J gene end by 4 bases; junction bases not matched to a gene: 10. CDR3 region: CASSALRGEVTEAFF. CDR3 bases: TGTGCCAGCAGTGCCCTCAGGGGGGAGGTCACTGAAGCTTTCTTT.

V and J are TRBV18 and TRBJ1-1; D might be TRBD1 (5 bases). The germline V gene encodes CDR1 KGHSH and CDR2 LQKENI. This CDR3 comprises 18 residues. The V and J ends lost 4 bases and 0 bases respectively, with 21 bases between them. The chain's CDR3 is CASSLTSPQGYMNTEAFF. The CDR3 DNA reads TGTGCCAGCTCACTAACCTCCCCCCAGGGATATATGAACACTGAAGCTTTCTTT.

This chain links TRBV5-6 with TRBJ2-5, with D perhaps TRBD1 (6 bases). V lost 4 bases and J 4 bases, leaving 14 bases between the germline ends. The CDR3 extends over 14 amino acids. Per the germline V gene, CDR1 is SGHDT and CDR2 is YYEEEE. CDR3 DNA: TGTGCCAGCAGCGGATACTCAGGGGTAGAGACCCAGTACTTC. Protein product: CASSGYSGVETQYF.

The chain employs TRBV12-3 or TRBV12-4 and TRBJ2-3; D gene unclear. The germline V and J ends were trimmed by 1 base and 11 bases, with 10 bases remaining between them. The CDR3 is 12 residues long. CDR3 DNA: TGTGCCAGCAGTTTAGACTCACCGAAGCAGTATTTT. It yields the protein CASSLDSPKQYF.

The V call is TRBV18, the J call TRBJ2-7; 7 positions agree with TRBD2. CDR1 is KGHSH and CDR2 is LQKENI in the germline V gene. The CDR3 runs to 13 residues. V lost 6 bases and J lost 2; bases outside the gene matches: 4. The CDR3 DNA reads TGTGCCAGCTCTGGGGGGGAACCCTACGAGCAGTACTTC. Translating gives CASSGGEPYEQYF.

The J gene is TRBJ1-1, the V gene TRBV5-1; 10 nucleotides line up with TRBD1. The CDR3 extends over 17 amino acids. V trimming: 6 bases; J trimming: 1 base; junction bases outside the gene matches: 12. The germline V gene has CDR1 SGHRS and CDR2 YFSETQ. CDR3 region: CASNPKTGGYGNTEAFF. Written as DNA, the CDR3 is TGCGCCAGCAACCCTAAGACAGGGGGCTACGGGAACACTGAAGCTTTCTTT.

The chain links TRBV19 to TRBJ1-4, with D maybe TRBD1 (5 bases). Germline V CDR1 and CDR2: LNHDA, SQIVND (reference sequence). The CDR3 contains 16 residues. Trimming stripped 3 bases from V and 7 bases from J, with 18 bases between. Written as DNA, the CDR3 is TGTGCCAGTAGTATGGGGCAGTTAGGCTTCTCTGAAAAACTGTTTTTT. It encodes CASSMGQLGFSEKLFF.

This chain joins TRBV7-9 and TRBJ1-4; no definite D call. Germline CDR1 is SEHNR and CDR2 is FQNEAQ (reference sequence). The V and J ends lost 1 base and 8 bases respectively, with 5 bases between them. The CDR3 loop spans 12 amino acids. The CDR3 here is CASSLGREKLFF. CDR3 DNA: TGTGCCAGCAGCTTAGGGAGGGAAAAACTGTTTTTT.

This chain joins TRBV19 and TRBJ1-3; D is perhaps TRBD1 (5 bases). Trimming pared 5 bases from V and 0 bases from J, leaving 11 bases between. This CDR3 is 15 amino acids long. The germline V gene encodes CDR1 LNHDA and CDR2 SQIVND (reference sequence). CDR3 region: CASSAVDSSGNTIYF. The DNA for the CDR3 is TGTGCCAGTAGTGCCGTCGACAGCTCTGGAAACACCATATATTTT. Full variable domain (missing parts from reference TRBV19 and TRBJ1-3): DGGITQSPKYLFRKEGQNVTLSCEQNLNHDAMYWYRQDPGQGLRLIYYSQIVNDFQKGDIAEGYSVSREKKESFPLTVTSAQKNPTAFYLCASSAVDSSGNTIYFGEGSWLTVV.

The chain joins TRBV4-1 to TRBJ1-3, with 7 nucleotides matching TRBD1. Germline-derived CDR1 and CDR2 are MGHRA and YSYEKL. CDR3 size: 15 residues. V lost 1 base, J lost 4 bases, and 4 bases stayed unmatched. The CDR3 nucleotides are TGCGCCAGCAGCCAAGGCCGGGACAGAGGAAACACCATATATTTT. Translation: CASSQGRDRGNTIYF.

V gene TRBV6-5 combines with J gene TRBJ1-5; no clear D. Per germline, CDR1 MNHEY and CDR2 SVGAGI. The V and J ends lost 1 base and 7 bases respectively, with 14 bases between them. The CDR3 spans 15 residues. The CDR3 is CASSYFRTGGQPQHF. Written as DNA, the CDR3 is TGTGCCAGCAGTTACTTCCGTACGGGTGGGCAGCCCCAGCATTTT.

The V gene is TRBV3-1 (or the pseudogene TRBV3-2), the J gene TRBJ1-2, with 7 bases that match TRBD1. J lost 1 base, V lost 0 bases, and 5 bases had no gene match. CDR1 LGHDT and CDR2 YNNKEL come from the germline V gene (reference sequence). The CDR3 has 16 amino acids. The CDR3 DNA is TGTGCCAGCAGCCAAGATGGAGCAGGGGGTAACTATGGCTACACCTTC. It yields the protein CASSQDGAGGNYGYTF.

This rearrangement joins TRBV7-2 to TRBJ2-3; tentatively, D is TRBD2 (7 bases). CDR3 size: 15 residues. V was pared by 7 bases and J by 5 bases, with 19 bases between. CDR1 and CDR2 from the germline V gene are SGHTA and FQGNSA. CDR3 bases: TGTGCCAGCACTGTCAGAGGGGGGGCCGAAGATACGCAGTATTTT. It codes for CASTVRGGAEDTQYF.

With regard to this clone: Distinct nucleotide sequences in the sample also encode this CDR3. V gene TRBV30 combines with J gene TRBJ1-1; D call uncertain. The CDR3 is 11 residues long. The ends were cut back, 1 base at V and 5 bases at J, with 5 bases in the middle. Germline lookup yields CDR1 GTSNPN and CDR2 SVGIG (reference sequence). The CDR3 loop is CAWSALTEAFF. The CDR3 DNA is TGTGCCTGGAGTGCTTTAACTGAAGCTTTCTTT. Combining the CDR3 with reference TRBV30 and TRBJ1-1 gives the whole variable domain SQTIHQWPATLVQPVGSPLSLECTVEGTSNPNLYWYRQAAGRGLQLLFYSVGIGQISSEVPQNLSASRPQDRQFILSSKKLLLSDSGFYLCAWSALTEAFFGQGTRLTVV.

In this sample, this clone turned up a few times. V and J are TRBV7-6 and TRBJ1-1; D unclear. From germline, CDR1 is SGHVS and CDR2 FNYEAQ. This CDR3 comprises 14 residues. Trimming left V 5 bases short and J 5 bases short, with 15 bases between. The CDR3 here is CASSPGGSRTEAFF. CDR3 DNA: TGTGCCAGCAGCCCCGGTGGGTCCAGGACTGAAGCTTTCTTT.

The chain carries TRBV21-1 and TRBJ2-7; the table calls TRBD1, which could not be checked here. TRBV21-1 is labeled a pseudogene. This CDR3 has 16 residues. CDR3: CASSKIDRRLSYEQYF. The CDR3 DNA reads as TGTGCCAGCAGCAAAATCGACAGAAGGTTATCCTACGAGCAGTACTTC.

This clone was seen just once. CDR3 DNA sequence: TGCGCCAGCAGCCAACCCGGGACAGGGGTGGGCTACGAGCAGTACTTC. It encodes CASSQPGTGVGYEQYF. The chain joins TRBV4-1 to TRBJ2-7, with TRBD1 matching over 10 bases. V gave up 2 bases and J gave up 3 bases; unmatched junction bases: 7. The CDR3 runs to 16 residues. Germline values: CDR1 MGHRA, CDR2 YSYEKL.

This clone was detected once. This chain connects TRBV5-6 to TRBJ1-2; maybe TRBD1 (6 bases). This CDR3 is built from 13 residues. CDR1 and CDR2 from the germline V gene are SGHDT and YYEEEE. V was shortened by 1 base and J by 4 bases, with 8 bases between the two germline ends. The CDR3 bases are TGTGCCAGCAGCTTGACAGGGTCCTATGGCTACACCTTC. Amino acid sequence: CASSLTGSYGYTF.

The V call is TRBV4-2, the J call TRBJ1-2, with no clear D. V lost 3 bases and J 4 bases, leaving 18 bases between the germline ends. Per germline, CDR1 LGHNA and CDR2 YNFKEQ. The CDR3 has 16 residues. CDR3 loop: CASSQSSVEKSYGYTF. DNA for the CDR3: TGTGCCAGCAGCCAGTCGTCGGTGGAGAAAAGCTATGGCTACACCTTC.